There are many counts of the clone carrying this T cell receptor (beta chain). These data come from a study of T-cell reconstitution after alpha-beta-depleted transplantation in children. The TCRbeta library incorporated unique molecular identifiers. TCRdb passed the PCR reads through MiXCR, listing each CDR3 protein once. The sample carries some 300,000 distinct CDR3 sequences, approximately 10% recorded once. V shed 3 bases and J shed 6 bases, with 10 bases lying between them. This CDR3 comprises 14 residues. CDR1 and CDR2 (germline): SGHDT, YYEEEE. The rearrangement links TRBV5-6 to TRBJ1-6, with D perhaps TRBD1 (6 bases). This clonotype was sampled from a human donor who donated a stem cell graft to a child with acute lymphoblastic leukemia. The sequencing here drew on PBMCs from the stem cell graft donor, taken from the stem cell graft. CDR3 region: CASSSGHLNSPLHF. For the CDR3, the DNA is TGTGCCAGCAGCTCGGGACACCTTAATTCACCCCTCCACTTT.